This is a list of T cell receptor beta chains from one sample in a study of neurological immune-mediated disorders. TCRdb redid the calling of the 5' RACE reads with MiXCR, one entry per CDR3 protein. The sample has about 50,000 distinct CDR3 sequences; approximately 17% are singletons. The sequenced sample was PBMCs. The receptors derive from a man between 60 and 70 years old in good health. CDR3s leave out the opening cysteine and the closing phenylalanine or tryptophan. Size tells how often a clone was seen (once, few, many) or the class of an expanded clone, and some rows leave it out.

>many|TRBV7-2|TRBJ1-2
ASSQGGQGNYGYT
>many|TRBV20-1|TRBJ2-5
SARAKTDQY
>.|TRBV29-1|TRBJ1-1
SILRQTNTEAF
>many|TRBV5-1|TRBJ2-5
ASSGDETQY
>many|TRBV9|TRBJ2-1
ASSFTSGASNEQF
>many|TRBV7-7|TRBJ2-1
ASSLGVAGVREQF
>many|TRBV7-6|TRBJ2-5
ASSSLGETQY
>many|TRBV24-1|TRBJ2-2
ATSDTYYTGELF
>many|TRBV7-2|TRBJ2-5
ASTRLAGEYSQETQY
>many|TRBV20-1|TRBJ2-5
SAGEGAGEETQY
>many|TRBV28|TRBJ1-2
ASSLRDGYT
>once|TRBV5-5|TRBJ2-5
ASSLGGAETQY
>many|TRBV7-9|TRBJ2-1
ASSYSGTSGRVEQF
>many|TRBV10-3|TRBJ2-1
AISEPRGTSGSSYNEQF
>many|TRBV7-2|TRBJ2-2
ASSPFQISGRSTGELF
>many|TRBV20-1|TRBJ1-5
SARDFGTGIYQPQH
>many|TRBV7-9|TRBJ2-5
ASSVDRGGETQY
>.|TRBV10-3|TRBJ2-1
AIRGGDYFNEQF
>many|TRBV5-5|TRBJ2-7
ASSSRLAGPWEQY
>many|TRBV20-1|TRBJ1-2
SAPPSGALAVGGYT
>many|TRBV20-1|TRBJ2-7
SARESGTYEQY
>many|TRBV2|TRBJ2-1
ASRGIVEQF
>many|TRBV7-9|TRBJ1-5
ASRGEGNQPQH
>many|TRBV2|TRBJ2-2
ASSEASVSTGELF
>.|TRBV5-1|TRBJ1-1
ASRGFSWNTEAF
>many|TRBV7-2|TRBJ2-1
ASSSGLAEYNEQF
>many|TRBV4-1|TRBJ2-1
ASSHGGLGEQF
>few|TRBV7-9|TRBJ1-4
ASSLSQGGEKLF